This T cell receptor (beta chain) comes out of a study of blood T cell repertoires in COVID-19. Using immunoSEQ multiplex PCR, the repertoire was profiled, and TCRdb retains in-frame clones only, with some absent. The sample shows about 410,000 clones, around 91% of them seen only once. Per the germline V gene, CDR1 is LGHNA and CDR2 is YSLEER. The CDR3 runs to 15 residues. Trimming shortened V by 0 bases and J by 6 bases, and 11 bases separated the two germline ends. The sequenced material came from peripheral blood. The chain couples TRBV4-3 to TRBJ2-2; D unresolved. This receptor was obtained from a woman aged 40 to 50 with COVID-19, enrolled during active disease. The CDR3 nucleotides are TGCGCCAGCAGCCAAGATGTTCCCGGGTCCGGGGAGCTGTTTTTT. It encodes CASSQDVPGSGELFF.